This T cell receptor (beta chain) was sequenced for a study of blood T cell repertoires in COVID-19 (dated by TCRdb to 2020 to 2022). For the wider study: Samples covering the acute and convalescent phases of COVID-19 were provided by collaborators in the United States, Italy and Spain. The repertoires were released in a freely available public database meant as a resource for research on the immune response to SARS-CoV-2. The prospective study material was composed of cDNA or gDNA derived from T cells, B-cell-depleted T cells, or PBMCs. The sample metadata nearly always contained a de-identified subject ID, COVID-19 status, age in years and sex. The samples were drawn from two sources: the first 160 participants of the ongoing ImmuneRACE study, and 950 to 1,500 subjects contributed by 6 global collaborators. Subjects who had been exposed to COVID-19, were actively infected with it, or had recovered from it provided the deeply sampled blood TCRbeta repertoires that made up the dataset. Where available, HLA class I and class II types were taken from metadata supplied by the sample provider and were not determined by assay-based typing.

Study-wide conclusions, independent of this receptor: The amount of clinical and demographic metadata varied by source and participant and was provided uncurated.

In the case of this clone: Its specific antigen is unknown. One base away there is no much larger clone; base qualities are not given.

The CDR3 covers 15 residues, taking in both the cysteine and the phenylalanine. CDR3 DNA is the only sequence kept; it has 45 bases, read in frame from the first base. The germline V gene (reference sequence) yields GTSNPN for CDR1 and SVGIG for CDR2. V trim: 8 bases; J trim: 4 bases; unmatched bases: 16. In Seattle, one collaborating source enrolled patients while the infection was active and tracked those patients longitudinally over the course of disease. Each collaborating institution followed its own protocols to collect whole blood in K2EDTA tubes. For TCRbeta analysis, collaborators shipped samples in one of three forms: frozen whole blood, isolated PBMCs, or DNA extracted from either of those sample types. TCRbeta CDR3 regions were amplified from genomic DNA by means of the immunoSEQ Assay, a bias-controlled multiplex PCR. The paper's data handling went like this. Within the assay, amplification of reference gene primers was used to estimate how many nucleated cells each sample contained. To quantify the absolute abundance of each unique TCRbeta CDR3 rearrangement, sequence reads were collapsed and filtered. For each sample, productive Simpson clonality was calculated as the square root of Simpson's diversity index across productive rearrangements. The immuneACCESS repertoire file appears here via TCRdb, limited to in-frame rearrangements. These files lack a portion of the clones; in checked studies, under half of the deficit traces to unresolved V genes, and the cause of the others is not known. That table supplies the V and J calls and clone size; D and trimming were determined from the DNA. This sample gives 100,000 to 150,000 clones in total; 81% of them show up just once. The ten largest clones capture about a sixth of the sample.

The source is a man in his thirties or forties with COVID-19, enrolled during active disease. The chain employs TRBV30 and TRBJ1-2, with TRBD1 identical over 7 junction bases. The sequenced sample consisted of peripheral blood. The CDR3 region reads CAPSEGAGGGYGYTF. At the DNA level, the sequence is TGTGCCCCCTCCGAGGGGGCCGGGGGGGGCTATGGCTACACCTTC.